This TCR beta chain was identified in a study of CD8+ T cells in alopecia areata. In the study overall: It was oral tofacitinib, at 5 to 10 mg twice daily, that treated patients received.

Germline V lookup: CDR1 MNHEY, CDR2 SVGAGI. Trimming pared 7 bases from V and 10 bases from J, leaving 25 bases between. The CDR3 has 15 residues. RNA extraction and reverse transcription yielded cDNA as sequencing template. Only in-frame clones appear in the TCRdb table, and some are missing; sequencing was by immunoSEQ multiplex PCR. This table has 200,000 to 250,000 clones, about 53% appearing once. A word on this clone: The antigen is undetermined.

It was from alopecia areata patients that lesional scalp punch biopsies and peripheral blood were collected. Overall study results and limits: Researchers reported that TCR sharing among patients proved less clear than in mice, possibly HLA-linked. Scalp repertoires also include resident alphabeta T cells from normal skin.

The sample consisted of CD4+ T cells sorted from blood, taken at week 0. The clonotype originates from a human donor with alopecia areata. The V and J genes are TRBV6-5 and TRBJ1-1; unclear D gene. The CDR3 loop reads CASTQSFEGRIGAFF. The CDR3 coding sequence is TGTGCCAGCACCCAAAGTTTTGAGGGCAGAATCGGAGCTTTCTTT.